The entry that follows covers one TCR beta chain sequence. Its antigen is not yet known. This specimen belongs to a study of cytomegalovirus exposure and HLA in healthy donors listed by TCRdb under 2017. Looking at the study overall: In an earlier analysis of approximately 640 of the donors, about 270 Gb of sequence data and about 110 million unique TCR beta sequences from some 170 million T cells were reported. Approximately 310 gigabases of sequencing data and 70 million to 100 million unique TCR sequences made up an early release that covered some 640 HLA-typed donors. Of the approximately 400 genotyped donors, 65% to 90% were placed in the genetic ancestry cluster associated with self-reported Caucasian donors. The study was designed to test whether signatures of past pathogen exposure could be identified by cataloging public T cell receptors. The study used immunosequencing to profile the T cell repertoires of hundreds of subjects and linked those repertoires to cytomegalovirus serostatus. Besides the first cohort of approximately 710 subjects, a separate validation cohort made up of 120 different subjects was used. The study combined high-throughput TCR immunosequencing, statistical association of individual TCRs with disease status, and machine learning to predict cytomegalovirus infection status. To study patterns of TCR occurrence, a later analysis re-analyzed previously published TCR beta repertoires from around 660 donors and added high-resolution HLA genotyping. The later analysis used no new phenotypic data to find candidate immune exposures, relying instead on TCR beta sequences and their occurrence across donors. An earlier analysis of around 580 of the donors used high-throughput TCR beta sequencing to judge whether each TCR beta V gene segment behaved as functional or pseudogenic. Donor age, sex, ethnicity and CMV serostatus were compiled alongside the repertoire data. Genome-wide SNP genotypes for about three fifths of the roughly 670 donors were used in a later genetic analysis, which treated that subset as a discovery cohort. Every repertoire in the discovery cohort had been generated on one and the same sequencing platform. HLA typing covered class I and class II loci at four-digit resolution. The number of typed donors differed by locus: 629-630 for A, B, C, DRB1 and DQB1; approximately 540 for DQA1; around 580 for DPA1; and some 430 for DPB1. Roughly five DR-DQ haplotypes were treated as single units for association and clustering because of strong linkage in the cohort. Among roughly 400 genotyped donors of the cohort, an average of approximately 240,000 unique TCR beta nucleotide sequences was sequenced per donor, of which 15% to 20% were non-productive.

The method was the immunoSEQ multiplex PCR assay. A mixture of 60 forward primers for TCR Vbeta segments and 13 reverse primers for TCR Jbeta segments was used in the multiplex PCR. A multiplex PCR assay on genomic DNA amplified the CDR3 region of rearranged TCR beta genes. The amplified TCR beta libraries were sequenced on the Illumina HiSeq System as 87-base-pair reads. The paper's processing steps were these. A later analysis counted some 80 million unique TCR beta chains across the 550 to 750 repertoires, and some 11 million of these chains were shared by at least two donors. To remove PCR and sequencing errors, raw reads were error-corrected and collapsed into unique sequences using a nearest-neighbor algorithm that merged closely related sequences. CDR3 sequences were aligned to IMGT reference sequences to assign V, D and J gene segments. For a sequence to be retained, a match of at least six nucleotides was required to both a V gene segment and a J gene segment. Rearrangements were called productive when the CDR3 lacked stop codons and stayed in frame with V and J; all others were non-productive. CDR3 was defined according to IMGT convention as the region running from the second conserved V-encoded cysteine to the conserved J-encoded phenylalanine. The earlier analysis of around 640 of the donors excluded sequences that lacked an unambiguous match to a single V gene segment. An earlier analysis of fewer than 750 of the donors classified V segments as functional when productive rearrangements were above 56.7% and as segregating when the standard deviation between donors was above 5%. A statistical classification framework was built for diagnosing cytomegalovirus status from the catalog of TCR beta chain sequences. V and J gene assignment, in a later analysis, came from comparing TCR nucleotide sequences with IMGT/GENE-DB human TR gene sequences. The TCRdist pipeline was used in a later analysis to assign CDR3 sequences and most-parsimonious VDJ recombination scenarios. In a later analysis, each TCR beta chain was defined by its CDR3 amino acid sequence together with its V-gene family, and reads without a unique V-gene family were excluded. To address suspected cross-contamination and a sequencing artifact, a later analysis removed around 590 highly shared, low-generation-probability nucleotide sequences. For each public chain, a later analysis derived a clonal expansion index from normalized ranks of inferred template counts within each repertoire. A later analysis computed generation probabilities with a VDJ recombination model fitted to out-of-frame rearrangements, and checked the results against IGoR. Hypergeometric tests were used in a later analysis to score TCR-TCR, TCR-HLA and TCR-CMV co-occurrence, with a repertoire-size bias correction applied to the TCR pairs. False discovery rates were estimated in a later analysis by permuting HLA or CMV assignments 20 times. In a later analysis, co-occurring TCRs were grouped with DBSCAN, and TCRdist sequence similarity was added when clustering was performed within HLA-allele-positive subsets. Repertoires with fewer than 30,000 or more than 120,000 public chains were left out of co-occurrence clustering, as were a handful of repertoires with anomalous nucleotide sharing. TCRdb took this table from immuneACCESS and kept in-frame rearrangements with V and J called. Such tables lack part of the clones; where checked against another copy, unresolved V genes explain under half of the gap, and the rest is unexplained. The V and J calls and clone size come from that table; D and trimming were worked out from the DNA. The sample table includes 30,000 to 40,000 clones. Of the sample, about 3% falls within the top ten clones.

Study-level results and caveats: Cytomegalovirus status was reported to be diagnosed by the classifier with high specificity and sensitivity in both the original and validation cohorts. In vitro tests confirmed that a few of the cytomegalovirus-associated TCR beta chains recognize cytomegalovirus antigens. Some IMGT-functional V segments, including TRBV6-2 and TRBV6-3, could not be told apart with the 87-base-pair reads, so those segments were excluded. Strong co-occurrence of HLA alleles, especially DR and DQ, made assigning TCR associations to individual alleles difficult. Only TCR beta chains were sequenced in this cohort, and the absence of alpha or paired-chain data limited detectable features. In a later analysis, several top co-occurrence clusters were reported to appear linked to parvovirus B19, influenza, CMV and Epstein-Barr virus. The study listed 150 to 200 TCR beta chains as associated with cytomegalovirus. The authors suggested that the approach could potentially be extended to other disease states and immunological phenotypes. A group of highly shared sequence variants was considered likely to be a technical artifact of the sequencing pipeline. Most TCR sequences were seen in very few donors, while some public TCRs were found in many individuals. Because HLA typing was unavailable for some donors at each locus, only the typed subset was used in association tests. A further reported finding was that TCR beta sequences accurately predicted the HLA-A and HLA-B alleles for most subjects in the first cohort. The earlier analysis of approximately 590 of the donors excluded over 15 rarely observed V segments, including chromosome 9 orphons, because counts were too low. An earlier analysis of 450 to 750 of the donors showed that most TCR beta V segments appeared in productive rearrangements either about 87% or about 30% of the time, which broadly matched IMGT annotations. Roughly uniform sequencing depth across donors was assumed in presence/absence analyses, although this assumption may not hold. Linkage disequilibrium might explain the correlated functional status among segregating V segments, but an unknown experimental factor could not be excluded. In a later genetic analysis, a missense DCLRE1C variant was associated with V-gene and J-gene trimming of TCR beta chains, and the association was replicated in an independent cohort. Compared with the roughly 720-donor mean, donors in an Asian-associated ancestry cluster had fewer N-insertions in productive TCRs, according to a later genetic analysis. In a later analysis, HLA-associated TCR beta chains showed more clonal expansion and lower generation probabilities than non-associated chains that were equally common. A later analysis found that TCR association rates varied across HLA loci, with DRB1 alleles showing the most associated TCRs and HLA-C alleles the fewest. A later analysis associated 16,951 TCR beta sequences with specific HLA alleles at a false discovery rate of 0.05. In a later analysis, most CMV-associated TCR beta chains were found to appear HLA-restricted, with HLA associations seemingly driven largely by CMV exposure. For the cohort, immune exposure information was limited to CMV serostatus.

The cohort comprised some 680 healthy bone marrow donors. All cohort members were sampled while nominally healthy, although unrecorded immune exposures were likely present. The donor was CMV seropositive and belonged to the group of 250 to 300 seropositive cohort members. A peripheral blood sample was provided by each donor, and peripheral blood mononuclear cells were used for TCR beta sequencing. Genomic DNA extraction from the blood cell samples was performed with the Qiagen DNeasy Blood Extraction Kit. The CDR3 holds 11 amino acids from the cysteine to the phenylalanine. The read is trimmed to its CDR3 DNA, 33 bases read in frame from base 1. From V the trimming removes 2 bases and from J it removes 13 bases, while the gene matches leave 5 bases of the junction unaccounted for. CDR1 DFQATT and CDR2 SNEGSKA are derived from the germline V gene (reference sequence).

The sample was PBMCs. The clonotype originates from a woman aged 40 to 50 in good health and CMV-seropositive. The chain employs TRBV20-1 and TRBJ2-1; 7 bases in the junction line up with TRBD2. The bases read TGCAGTGCTAGACGCGGGAGTAATCAGTTCTTC. Its translation reads: CSARRGSNQFF.